This TCR beta chain was profiled in a study of cytomegalovirus exposure and HLA in healthy donors. Study-level background: Both the roughly 120 validation repertoires and the 600 to 700 first-cohort repertoires used the same platform, as reported by a later analysis.

Study observations and caveats: According to the study, roughly 160 TCR beta chains were cytomegalovirus-associated. As was reported, the classifier diagnosed cytomegalovirus status with high specificity and sensitivity.

Data came from immunoSEQ multiplex PCR; TCRdb stores just in-frame clones and leaves some out. The data contain fewer than 150,000 clones, 70% to 90% of them seen just once; the ten biggest clones take up over 6.5%. Details on this clone: Its target is not known.

The donors were in the roughly 120-subject validation cohort, distinct from the roughly 700-subject first cohort. Germline CDR1 reads MDHEN; CDR2 reads SYDVKM. V shed 5 bases and J shed 8 bases, with 18 bases lying between them. The CDR3 has 14 amino acids. The sequence was obtained from a woman aged 18 to 35 in good health and CMV-seropositive. The V call is TRBV28, the J call TRBJ1-2, with TRBD1 as a possible D gene (6 bases). Specimen: PBMCs. The CDR3 coding sequence is TGTGCCAGCAGTGACAATGACAGGTTACGGGGCTACACCTTC. Translating gives CASSDNDRLRGYTF.